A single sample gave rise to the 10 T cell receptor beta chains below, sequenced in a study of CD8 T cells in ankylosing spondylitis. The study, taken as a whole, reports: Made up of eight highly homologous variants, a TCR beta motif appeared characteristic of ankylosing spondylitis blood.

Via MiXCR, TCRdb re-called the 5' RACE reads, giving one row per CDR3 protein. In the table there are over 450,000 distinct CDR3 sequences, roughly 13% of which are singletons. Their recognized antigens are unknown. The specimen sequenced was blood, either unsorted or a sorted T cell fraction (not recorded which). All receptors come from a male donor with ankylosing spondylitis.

The CDR3 is CASSIGGGGETQYF. CDR3 coding DNA: TGTGCCAGTAGTATAGGAGGGGGTGGTGAGACCCAGTACTTC. The V and J genes are TRBV19 and TRBJ2-5, with D perhaps matching TRBD1 (6 bases). V gave up 1 base and J gave up 5 bases, with 11 bases separating them. Germline assignment: CDR1 LNHDA and CDR2 SQIVND (reference sequence). The CDR3 totals 14 residues.

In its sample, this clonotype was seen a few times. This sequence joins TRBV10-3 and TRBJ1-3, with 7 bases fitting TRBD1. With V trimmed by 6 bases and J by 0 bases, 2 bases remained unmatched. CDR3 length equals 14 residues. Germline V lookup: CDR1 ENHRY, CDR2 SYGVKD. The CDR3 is CAIRGQTSGNTIYF. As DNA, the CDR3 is TGTGCCATCAGGGGACAGACCTCTGGAAACACCATATATTTT.

CDR3 residues: CSARRTNAVFDYGYTF. DNA of the CDR3: TGCAGCGCCAGACGTACAAACGCGGTTTTTGACTATGGCTACACCTTC. J is TRBJ1-2 and V is TRBV29-1; D unresolved. The CDR3 has 16 residues. The ends were cut back, 7 bases at V and 3 bases at J, with 24 bases in the middle. The germline gives CDR1 SQVTM, CDR2 ANQGSEA.

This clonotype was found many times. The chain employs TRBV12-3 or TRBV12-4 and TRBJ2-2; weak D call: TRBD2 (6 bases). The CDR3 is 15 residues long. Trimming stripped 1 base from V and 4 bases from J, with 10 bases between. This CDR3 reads CASSLGREGTGELFF. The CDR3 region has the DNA TGTGCCAGCAGTTTAGGGAGGGAAGGCACCGGGGAGCTGTTTTTT.

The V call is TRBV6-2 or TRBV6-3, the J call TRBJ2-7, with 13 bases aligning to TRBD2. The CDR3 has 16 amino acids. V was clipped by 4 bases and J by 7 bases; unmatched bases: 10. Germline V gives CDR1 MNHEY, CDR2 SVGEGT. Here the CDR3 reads CASSSTGLAGIEEQYV. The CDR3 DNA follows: TGTGCCAGCAGTTCAACGGGACTAGCGGGAATTGAAGAGCAGTACGTC.

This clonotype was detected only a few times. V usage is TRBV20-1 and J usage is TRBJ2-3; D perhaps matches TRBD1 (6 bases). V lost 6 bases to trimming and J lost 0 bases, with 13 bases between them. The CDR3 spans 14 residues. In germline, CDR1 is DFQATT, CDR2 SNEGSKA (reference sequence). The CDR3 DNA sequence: TGCAGTGCACAAACGGACAGAAGCACAGATACGCAGTATTTT. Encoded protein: CSAQTDRSTDTQYF.

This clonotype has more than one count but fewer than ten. CDR3 DNA: TGTGCCAGCAGTGAATCAAGGGGGCCTTTCTTT. Residues: CASSESRGPFF. V gene TRBV2 combines with J gene TRBJ1-1; 7 bases match TRBD1. From germline, CDR1 is SNHLY and CDR2 FYNNEI. The CDR3 runs to 11 residues. The V gene end was trimmed by 2 bases and the J gene end by 12 bases; junction bases not matched to a gene: 3.

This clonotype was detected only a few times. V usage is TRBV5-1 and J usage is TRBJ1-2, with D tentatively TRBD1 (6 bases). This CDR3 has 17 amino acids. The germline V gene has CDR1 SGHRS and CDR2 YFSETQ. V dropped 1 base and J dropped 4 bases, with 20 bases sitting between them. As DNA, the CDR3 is TGCGCCAGCAGCTTGCGAGATGAAGGGGGTCGGCTCTATGGCTACACCTTC. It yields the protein CASSLRDEGGRLYGYTF.

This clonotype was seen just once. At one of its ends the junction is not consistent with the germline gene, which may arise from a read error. The CDR3 sequence is CASSSDRAEAFF. As DNA, the CDR3 is TGTGCCAGCAGTTCGGACAGGGCTGAAGCCTTCTTT. This sequence joins TRBV6-6 and TRBJ1-1; TRBD1 aligns across 8 bases. This CDR3 contains 12 residues. In germline, CDR1 is MNHNY, CDR2 SVGAGI (reference sequence).

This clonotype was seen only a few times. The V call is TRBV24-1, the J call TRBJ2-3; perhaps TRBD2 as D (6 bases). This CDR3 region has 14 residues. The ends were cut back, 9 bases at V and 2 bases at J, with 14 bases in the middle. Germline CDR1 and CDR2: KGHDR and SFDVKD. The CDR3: CATHGGRLTDTQYF. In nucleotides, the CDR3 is TGTGCCACCCATGGGGGGAGGCTCACAGATACGCAGTATTTT.